This TCR beta chain was retrieved from a study of cytomegalovirus exposure and HLA in healthy donors. Researchers ran the PCR with 60 Vbeta and 13 Jbeta primers. The protocol was immunoSEQ multiplex PCR, while the TCRdb copy is restricted to in-frame clones and leaves out a portion. Its table lists about 200,000 clones. The CDR3 spans 14 residues. CDR1 is SGHDT, CDR2 YYEEEE, per germline. The germline V and J ends were trimmed by 5 bases and 8 bases, with 16 bases remaining between them. This sequence was found in a boy aged 10-17 years in good health and CMV-seronegative. The chain links TRBV5-6 to TRBJ2-2, with D possibly TRBD1 on 5 matching bases. The sequenced sample was PBMCs. CDR3: CASSTGYHRGELFF. The CDR3, as DNA: TGTGCCAGCAGTACAGGTTATCACCGTGGGGAGCTGTTTTTT.